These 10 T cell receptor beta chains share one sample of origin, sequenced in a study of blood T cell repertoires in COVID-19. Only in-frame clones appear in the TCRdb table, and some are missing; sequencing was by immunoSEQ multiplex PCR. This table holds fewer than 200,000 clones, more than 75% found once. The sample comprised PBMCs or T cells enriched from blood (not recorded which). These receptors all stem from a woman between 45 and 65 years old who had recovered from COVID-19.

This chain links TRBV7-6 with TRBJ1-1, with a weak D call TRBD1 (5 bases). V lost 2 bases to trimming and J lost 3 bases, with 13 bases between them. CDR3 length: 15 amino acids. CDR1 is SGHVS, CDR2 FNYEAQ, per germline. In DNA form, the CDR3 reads TGTGCCAGCAGCTTAAGGGTCGCGGGGGACACTGAAGCTTTCTTT. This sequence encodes CASSLRVAGDTEAFF.

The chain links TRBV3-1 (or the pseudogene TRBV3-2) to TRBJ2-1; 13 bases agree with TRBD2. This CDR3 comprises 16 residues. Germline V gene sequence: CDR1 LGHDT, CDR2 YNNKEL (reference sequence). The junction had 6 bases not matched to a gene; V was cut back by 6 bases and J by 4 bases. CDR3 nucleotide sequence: TGTGCCAGCAGTCGGACTAGCGGGAGACCTTACAATGAGCAGTTCTTC. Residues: CASSRTSGRPYNEQFF.

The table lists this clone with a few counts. This CDR3 is CASSLQRTGNTIYF. Here the CDR3 DNA reads TGTGCCAGCAGTTTGCAAAGGACAGGAAACACCATATATTTT. The rearrangement joins TRBV27 to TRBJ1-3, with a possible D match to TRBD1 (5 bases). The germline V gene has CDR1 MNHEY and CDR2 SMNVEV (reference sequence). Trimming shortened V by 3 bases and J by 4 bases, and 10 bases separated the two germline ends. CDR3 length: 14 amino acids.

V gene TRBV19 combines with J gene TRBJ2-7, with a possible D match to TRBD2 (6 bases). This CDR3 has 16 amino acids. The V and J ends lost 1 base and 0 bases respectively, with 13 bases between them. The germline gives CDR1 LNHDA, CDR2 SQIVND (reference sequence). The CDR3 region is CASSIGGTKISYEQYF. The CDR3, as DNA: TGTGCCAGTAGTATAGGCGGGACGAAGATCTCCTACGAGCAGTACTTC.

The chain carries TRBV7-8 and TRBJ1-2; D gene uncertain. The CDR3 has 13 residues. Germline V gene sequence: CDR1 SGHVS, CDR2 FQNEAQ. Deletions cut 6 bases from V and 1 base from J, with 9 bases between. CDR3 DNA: TGTGCCAGCAGTTCCACTGGTAACTATGGCTACACCTTC. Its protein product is CASSSTGNYGYTF.

CDR3 sequence (DNA): TGTGCTAGTGGTCTAGCGGGAGGGCCGTCAAATGAGCAGTTCTTC. Translating it yields CASGLAGGPSNEQFF. This chain connects TRBV12-5 to TRBJ2-1, with 12 bases identical to TRBD2. CDR1 and CDR2 from the germline V gene are LGHNT and FRNRAP. After removal of 5 bases from V and 7 bases from J, the junction contained 6 bases not matched to a gene. The CDR3 is made up of 15 amino acids.

CDR3 in DNA: TGCGCCAGCAGACAGGGTCCAGATTCACCCCTCCACTTT. The encoded protein is CASRQGPDSPLHF. V and J are TRBV5-1 and TRBJ1-6, with D perhaps matching TRBD1 (6 bases). V was cut by 5 bases and J by 8 bases, with 11 bases left in between. The germline gives CDR1 SGHRS, CDR2 YFSETQ. The CDR3 sequence is 13 residues long.

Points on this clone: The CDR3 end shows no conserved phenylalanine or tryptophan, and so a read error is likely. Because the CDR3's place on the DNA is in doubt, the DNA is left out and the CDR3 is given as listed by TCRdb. CDR3 in amino acids: CSVTGQPV. The chain links TRBV29-1 to TRBJ1-2; TRBD1 reflects the table's D call only, with no check against the DNA. The germline V gene has CDR1 SQVTM and CDR2 ANQGSEA. The CDR3 is 8 residues long, counting both termini.

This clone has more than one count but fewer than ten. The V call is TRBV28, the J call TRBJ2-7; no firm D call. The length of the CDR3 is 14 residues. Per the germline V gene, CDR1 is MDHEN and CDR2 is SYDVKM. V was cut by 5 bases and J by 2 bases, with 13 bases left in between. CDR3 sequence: CASSPFLLAYEQYF. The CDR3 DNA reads TGTGCCAGCAGTCCTTTTCTATTAGCCTACGAGCAGTACTTC.

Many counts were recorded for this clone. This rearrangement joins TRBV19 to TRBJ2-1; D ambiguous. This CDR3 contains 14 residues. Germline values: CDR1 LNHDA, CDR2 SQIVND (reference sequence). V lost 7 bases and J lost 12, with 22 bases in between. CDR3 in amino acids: CASNPQPSSHGQFF. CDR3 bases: TGTGCCAGTAATCCCCAACCCTCCTCACATGGGCAGTTCTTC.